This TCR beta chain stems from a study of OX40 agonist ivuxolimab in advanced cancers. Study as a whole: Patients were treated with intravenous ivuxolimab, dosed at 0.01 to 10 mg/kg and infused every 2 weeks. Checkpoint inhibitors had been given previously to approximately 41% of patients.

Some clones are missing from TCRdb's copy, which holds only in-frame ones; the method was immunoSEQ multiplex PCR. There are 57,000 or so clones in the sample; about 85% occur only once, and almost 4% lies in the top ten. This TCR came from an adult with an advanced solid tumor such as melanoma, head and neck, liver or kidney cancer. The specimen was CD4+ or CD8+ T cells sorted from blood, collected in a trial of the OX40 agonist ivuxolimab.

The DNA of the CDR3 is TGTGCCAGCAGTTACCCGACCAGGGGTTCACCCCTCCACTTT. Translating it yields CASSYPTRGSPLHF. The chain carries TRBV6-5 and TRBJ1-6; maybe TRBD1 (6 bases). The germline gives CDR1 MNHEY, CDR2 SVGAGI. The ends were cut back, 2 bases at V and 9 bases at J, with 11 bases in the middle. This CDR3 contains 14 residues.